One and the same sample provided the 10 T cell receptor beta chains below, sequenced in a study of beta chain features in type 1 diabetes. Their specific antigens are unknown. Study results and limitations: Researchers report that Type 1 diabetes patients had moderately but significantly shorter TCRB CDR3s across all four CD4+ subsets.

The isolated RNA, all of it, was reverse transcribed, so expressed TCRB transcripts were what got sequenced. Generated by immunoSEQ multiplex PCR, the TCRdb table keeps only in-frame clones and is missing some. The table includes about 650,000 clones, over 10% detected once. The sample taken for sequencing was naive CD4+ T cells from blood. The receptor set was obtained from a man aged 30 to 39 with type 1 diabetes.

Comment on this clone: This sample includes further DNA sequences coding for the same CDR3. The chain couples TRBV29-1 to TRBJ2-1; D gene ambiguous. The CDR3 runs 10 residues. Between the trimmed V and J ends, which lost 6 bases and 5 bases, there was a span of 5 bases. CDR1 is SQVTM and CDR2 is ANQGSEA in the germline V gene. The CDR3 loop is CSVENNEQFF. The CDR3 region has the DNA TGCAGCGTCGAGAACAATGAGCAGTTCTTC.

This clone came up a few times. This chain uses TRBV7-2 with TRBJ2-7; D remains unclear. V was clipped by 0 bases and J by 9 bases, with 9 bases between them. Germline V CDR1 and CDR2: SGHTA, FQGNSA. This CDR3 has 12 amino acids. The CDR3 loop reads CASSLAKDRQYF. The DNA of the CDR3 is TGTGCCAGCAGCTTAGCCAAGGACCGGCAGTACTTC.

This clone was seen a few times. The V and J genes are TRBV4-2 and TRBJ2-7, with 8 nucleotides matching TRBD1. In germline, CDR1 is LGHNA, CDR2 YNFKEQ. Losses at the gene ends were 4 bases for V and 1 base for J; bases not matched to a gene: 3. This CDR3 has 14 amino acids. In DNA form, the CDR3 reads TGTGCCAGCAGCCCAGGACAGGGATCCTACGAGCAGTACTTC. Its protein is CASSPGQGSYEQYF.

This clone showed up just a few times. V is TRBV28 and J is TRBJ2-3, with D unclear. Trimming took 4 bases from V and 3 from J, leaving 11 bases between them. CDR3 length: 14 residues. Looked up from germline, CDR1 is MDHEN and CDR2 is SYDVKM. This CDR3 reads CASSSPARTDTQYF. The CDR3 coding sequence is TGTGCCAGCAGTTCCCCGGCACGGACAGATACGCAGTATTTT.

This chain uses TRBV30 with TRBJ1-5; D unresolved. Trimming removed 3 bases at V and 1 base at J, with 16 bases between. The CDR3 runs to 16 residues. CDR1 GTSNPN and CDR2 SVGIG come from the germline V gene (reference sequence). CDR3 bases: TGTGCCTGGAGCCCACGTGGGATTATCAGCAATCAGCCCCAGCATTTT. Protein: CAWSPRGIISNQPQHF.

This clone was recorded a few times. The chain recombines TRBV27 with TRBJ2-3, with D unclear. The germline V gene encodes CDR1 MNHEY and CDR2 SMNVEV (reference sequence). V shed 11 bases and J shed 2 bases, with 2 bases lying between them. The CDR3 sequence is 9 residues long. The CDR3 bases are TGTGCCGTCACAGATACGCAGTATTTT. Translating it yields CAVTDTQYF.

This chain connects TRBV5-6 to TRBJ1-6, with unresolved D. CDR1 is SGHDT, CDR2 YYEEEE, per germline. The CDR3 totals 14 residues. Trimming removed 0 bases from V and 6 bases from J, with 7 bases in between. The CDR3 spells CASSLGTSNSPLHF. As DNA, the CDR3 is TGTGCCAGCAGCTTGGGGACTTCTAATTCACCCCTCCACTTT.

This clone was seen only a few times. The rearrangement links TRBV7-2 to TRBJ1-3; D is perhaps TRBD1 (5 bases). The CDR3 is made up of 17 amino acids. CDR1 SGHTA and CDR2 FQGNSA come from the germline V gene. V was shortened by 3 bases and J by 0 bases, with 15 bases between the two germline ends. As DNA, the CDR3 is TGTGCCAGCAGCTTTGCTTCTACAGGCCTCTCTGGAAACACCATATATTTT. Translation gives CASSFASTGLSGNTIYF.

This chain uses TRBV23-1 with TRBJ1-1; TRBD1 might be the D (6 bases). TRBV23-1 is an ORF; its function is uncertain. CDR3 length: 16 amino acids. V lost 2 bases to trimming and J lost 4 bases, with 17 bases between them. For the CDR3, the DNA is TGCGCCAGCAGTCAAATCTCGGGGGCATTACGCACTGAAGCTTTCTTT. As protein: CASSQISGALRTEAFF.

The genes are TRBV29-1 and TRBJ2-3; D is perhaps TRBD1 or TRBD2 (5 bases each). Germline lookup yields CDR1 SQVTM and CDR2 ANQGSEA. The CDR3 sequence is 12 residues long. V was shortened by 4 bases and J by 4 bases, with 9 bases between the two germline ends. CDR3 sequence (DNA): TGCAGCGTTGGAGGGGCCGCAGATACGCAGTATTTT. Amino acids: CSVGGAADTQYF.